Below are 32 T cell receptor beta chains sequenced from a single sample in a study of T-cell memory formation after mild COVID-19. TCRdb analysed the 5' RACE reads with MiXCR anew, one entry per CDR3 protein. The sample shows 400,000 to 500,000 distinct CDR3 sequences, around 24% of them seen only once. The sequencing sample was made of PBMCs or a T cell subset sorted from them (not recorded which). The source of these receptors is an adult woman who had mild COVID-19 (a few samples of this study predate the infection). Cell type and time point are not known.

This clonotype has just a few counts. The chain has TRBV28 and TRBJ2-5, with D tentatively TRBD1 (6 bases). Trimming stripped 9 bases from V and 0 bases from J, with 20 bases between. This CDR3 is built from 16 residues. Looked up from germline, CDR1 is MDHEN and CDR2 is SYDVKM. CDR3 coding DNA: TGTGCCAGTCAATGGGGGCCGGACTCGTACCAAGAGACCCAGTACTTC. Residues: CASQWGPDSYQETQYF.

The chain has TRBV4-2 and TRBJ2-1, with TRBD2 matching over 10 bases. V shed 1 base and J 3 bases; nucleotides not matched to a gene: 6. This CDR3 spans 17 amino acids. Germline CDR1 LGHNA, CDR2 YNFKEQ. The CDR3 DNA reads TGTGCCAGCAGCCAAGTCCCCGGGACTAGCGACTACAATGAGCAGTTCTTC. It specifies CASSQVPGTSDYNEQFF.

This clonotype occurred a few times. The J gene is TRBJ1-1, the V gene TRBV6-6; 11 positions agree with TRBD1. The trim removed 6 bases at V and 5 bases at J, leaving 11 bases unmatched. Germline values: CDR1 MNHNY, CDR2 SVGAGI (reference sequence). The CDR3 contains 16 residues. CDR3 loop: CASRPTGQGAKTEAFF. Written as DNA, the CDR3 is TGTGCCAGCAGGCCTACAGGACAGGGGGCGAAAACTGAAGCTTTCTTT.

The V call is TRBV29-1, the J call TRBJ2-5; D possibly uses TRBD1 or TRBD2 (6 bases each). The CDR3 covers 15 residues. The germline V gene has CDR1 SQVTM and CDR2 ANQGSEA. V dropped 5 bases and J dropped 0 bases, with 16 bases sitting between them. CDR3: CSVPPRGANQETQYF. CDR3 DNA: TGCAGCGTTCCCCCGAGGGGGGCAAACCAAGAGACCCAGTACTTC.

This clonotype was seen a few times. The V and J genes are TRBV5-1 and TRBJ2-5, with D tentatively TRBD1 (6 bases). The V gene's germline CDR1 is SGHRS and CDR2 YFSETQ. V was pared by 0 bases and J by 1 base, with 10 bases between. The CDR3 is made up of 15 amino acids. As DNA, the CDR3 is TGCGCCAGCAGCTTGGGGACAGTAATCCAAGAGACCCAGTACTTC. This sequence encodes CASSLGTVIQETQYF.

The V and J genes are TRBV7-2 and TRBJ1-5; D unclear. Between the trimmed V and J ends, which lost 1 base and 4 bases, there was a span of 11 bases. Germline V CDR1 and CDR2: SGHTA, FQGNSA. The CDR3 covers 15 residues. CDR3 coding DNA: TGTGCCAGCAGCTTAGGAGTAGGGCTGAATCAGCCCCAGCATTTT. This gives the protein CASSLGVGLNQPQHF. Full variable domain (outside the CDR3, taken from reference TRBV7-2 and TRBJ1-5): GAGVSQSPSNKVTEKGKDVELRCDPISGHTALYWYRQSLGQGLEFLIYFQGNSAPDKSGLPSDRFSAERTGGSVSTLTIQRTQQEDSAVYLCASSLGVGLNQPQHFGDGTRLSIL.

This clonotype was counted a single time. J is TRBJ1-5 and V is TRBV30, with no clear D. There are 13 residues in the CDR3. Germline values: CDR1 GTSNPN, CDR2 SVGIG (reference sequence). V lost 3 bases and J 5 bases, leaving 11 bases between the germline ends. CDR3: CAWSPRGYQPQHF. CDR3 bases: TGTGCCTGGAGCCCTCGGGGTTATCAGCCCCAGCATTTT.

V and J are TRBV20-1 and TRBJ1-4, with a tentative D call TRBD1 (5 bases). Germline V lookup: CDR1 DFQATT, CDR2 SNEGSKA (reference sequence). Trimming pared 3 bases from V and 1 base from J, leaving 9 bases between. This CDR3 is 14 amino acids long. CDR3 in DNA: TGCAGTGCTAGGTCAGGGCTAACTAATGAAAAACTGTTTTTT. Its translation: CSARSGLTNEKLFF.

The chain recombines TRBV7-8 with TRBJ1-1; D uncertain. The CDR3 contains 17 residues. The germline V gene encodes CDR1 SGHVS and CDR2 FQNEAQ. The V end lost 6 bases, the J end lost 6 bases, and 26 bases lay between the germline ends. The chain's CDR3 is CASRSYGDADYTPEAFF. Here the CDR3 DNA reads TGTGCCAGCAGGAGCTACGGCGACGCAGACTATACTCCTGAAGCTTTCTTT. The entire variable domain, with the rest obtained from reference TRBV7-8 and TRBJ1-1, is as follows: GAGVSQSPRYKVAKRGQDVALRCDPISGHVSLFWYQQALGQGPEFLTYFQNEAQLDKSGLPSDRFFAERPEGSVSTLKIQRTQQEDSAVYLCASRSYGDADYTPEAFFGQGTRLTVV.

The chain has TRBV5-1 and TRBJ2-7; 8 positions agree with TRBD1. The germline V gene has CDR1 SGHRS and CDR2 YFSETQ. V was clipped by 3 bases and J by 2 bases; unmatched bases: 4. The CDR3 contains 14 residues. The CDR3 region has the DNA TGCGCCAGCAGCTGGCGGACAGGGCCCTACGAGCAGTACTTC. Residues: CASSWRTGPYEQYF.

This clonotype has more than one count but fewer than ten. The chain links TRBV12-3 or TRBV12-4 to TRBJ2-7; 10 nucleotides match TRBD1. Trimming removed 5 bases from V and 5 bases from J; junction bases left unmatched: 9. The CDR3 is 15 residues long. The CDR3 DNA reads as TGTGCCAGCAGTACTCCGGGACAGGGGACCCACGAGCAGTACTTC. Amino acid sequence: CASSTPGQGTHEQYF.

This clonotype was counted a few times. V is TRBV4-2 and J is TRBJ2-6; D tentatively reads TRBD1 or TRBD2 (7 bases each). Trimming pared 4 bases from V and 1 base from J, leaving 14 bases between. CDR3 length equals 17 residues. Germline V gives CDR1 LGHNA, CDR2 YNFKEQ. The DNA of the CDR3 is TGTGCCAGCAGCCGTAACAGGGGAGGGTCTGGGGCCAACGTCCTGACTTTC. It is translated as CASSRNRGGSGANVLTF.

This clonotype was observed a handful of times. The chain has TRBV9 and TRBJ2-3; 10 bases align to TRBD2. Germline V CDR1 and CDR2: SGDLS, YYNGEE. V shed 5 bases, J shed 6 bases, and the junction held 6 bases outside the gene matches. CDR3 length: 14 residues. The CDR3: CASSYSGGPDTQYF. CDR3 bases: TGTGCCAGCAGTTATAGCGGGGGGCCGGATACGCAGTATTTT.

There are a few counts of this clonotype. The chain couples TRBV29-1 to TRBJ2-1, with D possibly TRBD2 on 5 matching bases. Looked up from germline, CDR1 is SQVTM and CDR2 is ANQGSEA. The CDR3 has 13 residues. Trimming stripped 6 bases from V and 2 bases from J, with 11 bases between. CDR3: CSVGVGPYNEQFF. The CDR3 DNA reads as TGCAGCGTGGGAGTAGGTCCCTACAATGAGCAGTTCTTC.

This chain uses TRBV20-1 with TRBJ2-5; D might be TRBD2 (6 bases). This CDR3 is 14 amino acids long. V lost 3 bases, J lost 1 base, and 12 bases lay in between. Germline CDR1 reads DFQATT; CDR2 reads SNEGSKA (reference sequence). The chain's CDR3 is CSASLGSGQETQYF. The CDR3 nucleotides are TGCAGTGCTAGTTTAGGTAGCGGCCAAGAGACCCAGTACTTC.

The chain is built from TRBV6-5 and TRBJ2-3; 11 bases align to TRBD2. Germline CDR1 MNHEY, CDR2 SVGAGI. J was trimmed by 4 bases and V by 6 bases; bases with no gene match: 6. This CDR3 comprises 15 residues. The CDR3 nucleotides are TGTGCCAGCAGCTTAGCGGGAGGGCGGGCAGATACGCAGTATTTT. As protein: CASSLAGGRADTQYF.

There are a few counts of this clonotype. The chain couples TRBV20-1 to TRBJ2-7; 10 bases fit TRBD2. Per germline, CDR1 DFQATT and CDR2 SNEGSKA (reference sequence). The CDR3 covers 15 residues. V dropped 3 bases and J dropped 3; count of bases not matched to a gene: 8. Written as DNA, the CDR3 is TGCAGTGCTAGGGACCCCGGGACTAGCGACTACGAGCAGTACTTC. Translating gives CSARDPGTSDYEQYF.

The J gene is TRBJ2-7, the V gene TRBV14; D is possibly TRBD1 (5 bases). V was cut by 5 bases and J by 3 bases, with 11 bases left in between. The germline V gene has CDR1 SGHDN and CDR2 FVKESK. The CDR3 sequence is 13 residues long. The chain's CDR3 is CASSVQGRYEQYF. The CDR3 DNA is TGTGCCAGCAGCGTCCAGGGCCGCTACGAGCAGTACTTC. Drawing the rest from reference TRBV14 and TRBJ2-7, the complete variable domain is EAGVTQFPSHSVIEKGQTVTLRCDPISGHDNLYWYRRVMGKEIKFLLHFVKESKQDESGMPNNRFLAERTGGTYSTLKVQPAELEDSGVYFCASSVQGRYEQYFGPGTRLTVT.

V and J are TRBV30 and TRBJ2-7; D remains ambiguous. CDR3 size: 12 residues. CDR1 is GTSNPN and CDR2 is SVGIG in the germline V gene (reference sequence). V gave up 5 bases and J gave up 2 bases, with 10 bases separating them. The CDR3 reads CAWEHDPYEQYF. For the CDR3, the DNA is TGTGCCTGGGAACATGATCCCTACGAGCAGTACTTC.

This clonotype has only a few counts. The chain combines TRBV27 with TRBJ2-5; tentatively, D is TRBD1 (6 bases). Trimming removed 4 bases at V and 4 bases at J, with 10 bases between. Germline values: CDR1 MNHEY, CDR2 SMNVEV (reference sequence). The CDR3 is 13 residues long. The CDR3 DNA reads as TGTGCCAGCAGTTCACAGGGTCCAGAGACCCAGTACTTC. Encoded protein: CASSSQGPETQYF.

This clonotype was seen more than once but under ten times. The chain links TRBV6-4 to TRBJ1-1; possible D gene TRBD1, 5 bases. Germline V CDR1 and CDR2: MRHNA, SNTAGT. Trimming took off 3 bases at V and 5 bases at J, with 10 bases between the two ends. The CDR3 length is 13 residues. DNA of the CDR3: TGTGCCAGCAGTGAGGGGCGGAGGACTGAAGCTTTCTTT. Protein sequence: CASSEGRRTEAFF.

This clonotype was observed a handful of times. The chain recombines TRBV7-9 with TRBJ2-2; weak D call: TRBD2 (5 bases). Germline values: CDR1 SEHNR, CDR2 FQNEAQ (reference sequence). The ends were cut back, 5 bases at V and 6 bases at J, with 10 bases in the middle. The CDR3 spans 13 residues. CDR3 DNA sequence: TGTGCCAGCAGCCGTGTAGCGTCCGGGGAGCTGTTTTTT. This codes for CASSRVASGELFF.

This clonotype was seen at least ten times. The gene calls are TRBV11-2 and TRBJ1-5, with 8 positions matching TRBD1. The CDR3 spans 12 residues. Trimming cost V 6 bases and J 7 bases; bases outside gene matches: 2. Germline CDR1 reads SGHAT; CDR2 reads FQNNGV. The CDR3 DNA follows: TGTGCCAGCAGTCAGGGGGCCCAGCCCCAGCATTTT. Residues: CASSQGAQPQHF.

This clonotype has just a few counts. The chain has TRBV20-1 and TRBJ2-3; a possible D gene is TRBD2 (6 bases). The germline V and J ends were trimmed by 1 base and 6 bases, with 11 bases remaining between them. Germline CDR1 DFQATT, CDR2 SNEGSKA (reference sequence). This CDR3 has 13 amino acids. CDR3 in amino acids: CSARVRAGDTQYF. CDR3 DNA: TGCAGTGCTAGAGTGCGGGCGGGGGATACGCAGTATTTT.

The chain is built from TRBV20-1 and TRBJ2-7, with a weak D call TRBD2 (5 bases). Trimming removed 0 bases from V and 6 bases from J, with 18 bases in between. CDR1 is DFQATT, CDR2 SNEGSKA, per germline (reference sequence). The CDR3 has 15 residues. CDR3 coding DNA: TGCAGTGCTAGAGACCCTCTCGGGGTCTCAGCCGAGCAGTACTTC. The encoded protein is CSARDPLGVSAEQYF.

This clonotype has just a few counts. This sequence joins TRBV3-1 and TRBJ2-5, with D perhaps TRBD2 (5 bases). CDR3 size: 14 residues. V lost 6 bases and J 1 base, leaving 12 bases between the germline ends. The V gene's germline CDR1 is LGHDT and CDR2 YNNKEL (reference sequence). Written as DNA, the CDR3 is TGTGCCAGCAGGCTCGGAGGTCCCCAAGAGACCCAGTACTTC. It codes for CASRLGGPQETQYF.

V gene TRBV6-6 combines with J gene TRBJ1-4; the D is unclear. The CDR3 has 15 residues. V lost 7 bases to trimming and J lost 8 bases, with 20 bases between them. The germline gives CDR1 MNHNY, CDR2 SVGAGI (reference sequence). The CDR3 loop reads CASTPHGEVEEKLFF. The CDR3, as DNA: TGTGCCAGCACCCCACACGGTGAGGTTGAAGAAAAACTGTTTTTT.

The V call is TRBV5-1, the J call TRBJ1-1; a possible D gene is TRBD1 (6 bases). The CDR3 runs to 15 residues. Germline loops: CDR1 SGHRS, CDR2 YFSETQ. V was cut by 4 bases and J by 0 bases, with 13 bases left in between. The CDR3 region has the DNA TGCGCCAGCAGCCCCCAGGACAGCTTGAACACTGAAGCTTTCTTT. The encoded protein is CASSPQDSLNTEAFF.

The chain uses TRBV6-5 and TRBJ2-7; 9 bases are shared with TRBD2. In germline, CDR1 is MNHEY, CDR2 SVGAGI. V shed 7 bases, J shed 5 bases, and the junction held 9 bases outside the gene matches. CDR3 size: 14 residues. The CDR3 DNA sequence: TGTGCCAGCACCCGCGCGGGAGGGCGAAACGAGCAGTACTTC. Translation gives CASTRAGGRNEQYF.

This clonotype was found a few times. The CDR3 region has the DNA TGTGCCAGCAGCTTAGTAGGGGGGGCAGGTGGCTATGGCTACACCTTC. This gives the protein CASSLVGGAGGYGYTF. The chain employs TRBV7-2 and TRBJ1-2; a possible D gene is TRBD1 (6 bases). The CDR3 contains 16 residues. CDR1 and CDR2 from the germline V gene are SGHTA and FQGNSA. Deletions cut 1 base from V and 4 bases from J, with 16 bases between.

The V call is TRBV6-2 or TRBV6-3, the J call TRBJ2-7; the match to TRBD2 covers 14 bases. The CDR3 runs 18 residues. The germline CDR1 and CDR2 sequences are MNHEY and SVGEGT. J was trimmed by 1 base and V by 4 bases; bases with no gene match: 9. CDR3: CASSSTSGRAFGSYEQYF. The CDR3, as DNA: TGTGCCAGCAGTTCGACTAGCGGGAGGGCCTTTGGGTCCTACGAGCAGTACTTC.

V and J are TRBV4-2 and TRBJ1-4; D ambiguous. CDR1 and CDR2 (germline): LGHNA, YNFKEQ. CDR3 length equals 15 residues. With 0 bases removed from V and 4 bases from J, the gap between germline ends came to 9 bases. This CDR3 is CASSQDNTINEKLFF. Written as DNA, the CDR3 is TGTGCCAGCAGCCAAGACAACACCATTAATGAAAAACTGTTTTTT.